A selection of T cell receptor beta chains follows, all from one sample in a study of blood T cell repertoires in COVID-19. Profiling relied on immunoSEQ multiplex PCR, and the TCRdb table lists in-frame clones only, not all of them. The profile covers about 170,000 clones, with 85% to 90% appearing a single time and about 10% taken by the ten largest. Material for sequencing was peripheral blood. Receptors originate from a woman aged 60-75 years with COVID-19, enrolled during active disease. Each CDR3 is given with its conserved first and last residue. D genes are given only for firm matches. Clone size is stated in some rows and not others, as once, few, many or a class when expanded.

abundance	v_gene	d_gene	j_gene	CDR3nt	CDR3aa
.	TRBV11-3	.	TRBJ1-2	TGTGCCAGCAGCACCCCCCCAGGGTTCTATGGCTACACCTTC	CASSTPPGFYGYTF
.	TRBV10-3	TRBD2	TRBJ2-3	TGTGCCATCAGTGAGCTAGCGGGAGGGCTAACAGATACGCAGTATTTT	CAISELAGGLTDTQYF
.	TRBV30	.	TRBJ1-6	TGTGCCTGGAGTGGGGGCGCTTGGCATTCACCCCTCCACTTT	CAWSGGAWHSPLHF
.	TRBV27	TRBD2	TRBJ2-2	TGTGCCAGCTTTGGACTAGCGGCCTACACCGGGGAGCTGTTTTTT	CASFGLAAYTGELFF
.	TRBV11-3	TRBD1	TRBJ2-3	TGTGCCAGCAGCGGACGGACAGGGATAGATACGCAGTATTTT	CASSGRTGIDTQYF
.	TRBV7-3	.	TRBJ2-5	TGTGCCAGCAGCTCAACCCCTTCGGGAGACCCTTACTTC	CASSSTPSGDPYF
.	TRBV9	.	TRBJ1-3	TGTGCCAGCAGCGTAGCCGAAAGCAGGGTTCACACCATATATTTT	CASSVAESRVHTIYF
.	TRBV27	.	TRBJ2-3	TGTGCCAGCAGTTTATTTTTTAAGGGTTTGGGCGCCGGGGATAATACGCAGTATTTT	CASSLFFKGLGAGDNTQYF
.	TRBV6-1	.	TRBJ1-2	TGTGCCAGCAGTGAAACAGGGTTTCCAGGCTACACCTTC	CASSETGFPGYTF
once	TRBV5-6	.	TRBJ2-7	TGTGCCAGCAGCCTGGGGGGTAGCGCGAGATACTTCTACGAGCAGTACTTC	CASSLGGSARYFYEQYF
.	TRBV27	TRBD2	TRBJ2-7	TGTGCCAGCAGGGCGGCGGGAGGGAGGGAGCAGTACTTC	CASRAAGGREQYF
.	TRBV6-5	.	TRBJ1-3	TGTGCCAGCAGTTACCGAAGGGGGTTCTCTGGAAACACCATATATTTT	CASSYRRGFSGNTIYF
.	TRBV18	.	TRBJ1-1	TGTGCCAGCTCGCCCAGGGTGAACACTGAAGCTTTCTTT	CASSPRVNTEAFF
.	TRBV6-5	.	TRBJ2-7	TGTGCCAGCAGTTACTCGATAGTGGGAGTGGGTGGCGAGCAGTACTTC	CASSYSIVGVGGEQYF